This T cell receptor beta chain was recorded in a study of blood T cell repertoires in COVID-19. Study details: Italy, Spain and the United States were the sources of the convalescent and acute COVID-19 samples. The analysed material was cDNA or gDNA that came from T cells, B-cell-depleted T cells, or PBMCs.

Methods used by the authors: Amplification from reference gene primers served as the basis for estimated nucleated cell counts. Sequenced by immunoSEQ multiplex PCR; TCRdb stores in-frame clones only, minus some. Clonal size and the V and J genes are those of that table, whereas D and trimming came from the DNA. Of 100,000 to 150,000 clones listed, 65% to 85% are singletons. Trimming took 11 bases from V and 4 from J; bases not matched to a gene: 8. Germline V lookup: CDR1 SEHNR, CDR2 FQNEAQ (reference sequence). The CDR3 runs to 12 residues. This TCR was sampled from an elderly man with active or convalescent COVID-19. Sequenced material: peripheral blood. The chain couples TRBV7-9 to TRBJ2-7, with 7 bases fitting TRBD1. The CDR3 is CASRGGQYEQYF. CDR3 DNA: TGTGCCTCCAGAGGGGGCCAATACGAGCAGTACTTC. Complete variable domain (other parts from reference TRBV7-9 and TRBJ2-7): DTGVSQNPRHKITKRGQNVTFRCDPISEHNRLYWYRQTLGQGPEFLTYFQNEAQLEKSRLLSDRFSAERPKGSFSTLEIQRTEQGDSAMYLCASRGGQYEQYFGPGTRLTVT.